The 17 T cell receptor beta chains below all came from one sample that was sequenced in a study of cytomegalovirus exposure and HLA in healthy donors. The PCR had 60 Vbeta and 13 Jbeta primers. Here immunoSEQ multiplex PCR was the method, and the copy in TCRdb shows in-frame clones only, minus some. This sample yields under 200,000 clones, of which roughly 75% are seen a single time; approximately 2.3% belongs to the top ten. Material for sequencing was PBMCs. These receptor sequences come from a female donor in good health and CMV-seronegative.

V is TRBV6-4 and J is TRBJ1-2; D not resolved. Germline V lookup: CDR1 MRHNA, CDR2 SNTAGT. Trimming removed 8 bases at V and 10 bases at J, with 20 bases between. This CDR3 region has 13 residues. The CDR3 region is CASSLTPGIPYTF. CDR3 bases: TGTGCCAGCTCCTTAACCCCCGGGATACCCTACACCTTC.

The chain is built from TRBV6-1 and TRBJ1-5, with D possibly being TRBD1 (5 bases). V lost 1 base, J lost 0 bases, and 7 bases lay in between. Per germline, CDR1 MNHNS and CDR2 SASEGT. The CDR3 contains 15 residues. This CDR3 is CASSEGQISNQPQHF. As DNA, the CDR3 is TGTGCCAGCAGTGAAGGACAGATTAGCAATCAGCCCCAGCATTTT.

The chain carries TRBV28 and TRBJ2-5; perhaps TRBD2 as D (6 bases). The J call may be mistaken, given a closer DNA end match to TRBJ2-7. The V gene's germline CDR1 is MDHEN and CDR2 SYDVKM. CDR3 length: 15 amino acids. The CDR3 reads CASSSTGVGLYEQYF. DNA of the CDR3: TGTGCCAGCAGTTCAACAGGAGTGGGACTTTACGAGCAGTACTTC.

The genes are TRBV18 and TRBJ1-1; no clear D. The CDR3 has 13 residues. The ends were cut back, 6 bases at V and 3 bases at J, with 11 bases in the middle. CDR1 and CDR2 (germline): KGHSH, LQKENI. For the CDR3, the DNA is TGTGCCAGCTCTTCGGGGTCGGACACTGAAGCTTTCTTT. Residues: CASSSGSDTEAFF.

The chain uses TRBV7-6 and TRBJ2-1; 8 bases agree with TRBD2. The J segment lost 6 bases and the V segment lost 2 bases, leaving 6 bases of the junction unmatched. Germline CDR1 and CDR2: SGHVS and FNYEAQ. The CDR3 sequence is 15 residues long. The CDR3 DNA follows: TGTGCCAGCAGCTTATGGGGACTAGGTCTCAATGAGCAGTTCTTC. The encoded protein is CASSLWGLGLNEQFF.

The V and J genes are TRBV11-2 and TRBJ2-5, with a weak D call TRBD2 (5 bases). The CDR3 totals 16 residues. The germline V gene encodes CDR1 SGHAT and CDR2 FQNNGV. V lost 5 bases, J lost 5 bases, and 21 bases lay in between. The CDR3 sequence: CASSPRDGQMGETQYF. CDR3 nucleotide sequence: TGTGCCAGCAGCCCTCGGGATGGGCAGATGGGGGAGACCCAGTACTTC.

The chain couples TRBV29-1 to TRBJ2-2; TRBD2 might be the D (6 bases). CDR1 and CDR2 (germline): SQVTM, ANQGSEA. Trimming stripped 5 bases from V and 0 bases from J, with 10 bases between. The CDR3 has 14 residues. DNA for the CDR3: TGCAGCGTTCCGTGGGGGGCGAACACCGGGGAGCTGTTTTTT. Amino acid sequence: CSVPWGANTGELFF.

The J gene is TRBJ1-2, the V gene TRBV9; D is uncertain. Germline loops: CDR1 SGDLS, CDR2 YYNGEE. Trimming removed 0 bases at V and 10 bases at J, with 19 bases between. The CDR3 is 15 residues long. The CDR3 is CASSVVRAGGNTYTF. CDR3 DNA sequence: TGTGCCAGCAGCGTAGTACGTGCGGGCGGCAATACCTACACCTTC.

This sequence joins TRBV7-2 and TRBJ2-5; 7 bases line up with TRBD2. V shed 5 bases and J 4 bases; nucleotides not matched to a gene: 10. CDR3 length equals 15 residues. CDR1 is SGHTA and CDR2 is FQGNSA in the germline V gene. CDR3 DNA: TGTGCCAGCAGCCCCGCCGGGAGGTGGGGAGAGACCCAGTACTTC. Protein: CASSPAGRWGETQYF.

The J gene is TRBJ2-2, the V gene TRBV11-2, with D possibly TRBD2 on 6 matching bases. Germline-derived CDR1 and CDR2 are SGHAT and FQNNGV. V was shortened by 1 base and J by 4 bases, with 13 bases between the two germline ends. The CDR3 sequence is 16 residues long. DNA for the CDR3: TGTGCCAGCAGCTTAGTGGGCGGGGCCCGCACCGGGGAGCTGTTTTTT. Translated: CASSLVGGARTGELFF.

The chain links TRBV30 to TRBJ1-3, with D possibly TRBD1 on 5 matching bases. The germline V gene encodes CDR1 GTSNPN and CDR2 SVGIG (reference sequence). Trimming took off 2 bases at V and 12 bases at J, with 17 bases between the two ends. The CDR3 consists of 13 residues. CDR3 bases: TGTGCCTGGAGTCTACAGGCCGAGATAGGCATATATTTT. Its translation: CAWSLQAEIGIYF.

The chain employs TRBV6-1 and TRBJ1-2, with 9 bases identical to TRBD1. The CDR3 loop spans 16 amino acids. Germline values: CDR1 MNHNS, CDR2 SASEGT. The J segment lost 3 bases and the V segment lost 3 bases, leaving 8 bases of the junction unmatched. The CDR3 sequence is CASSETGGTVHYGYTF. In DNA, the CDR3 is TGTGCCAGCAGTGAGACAGGGGGGACAGTTCACTATGGCTACACCTTC.

The V gene is TRBV2, the J gene TRBJ1-2; TRBD1 matches 9 bases. This CDR3 comprises 18 residues. The junction had 19 bases not matched to a gene; V was cut back by 9 bases and J by 2 bases. Germline CDR1 SNHLY, CDR2 FYNNEI. CDR3 in amino acids: CARGSDEDRGLRNYGYTF. CDR3 in DNA: TGTGCCAGGGGTTCCGATGAGGACAGGGGACTCCGAAACTATGGCTACACCTTC.

V usage is TRBV20-1 and J usage is TRBJ2-7, with D maybe TRBD1 (6 bases). The V and J ends lost 7 bases and 3 bases respectively, with 10 bases between them. CDR3 size: 11 residues. Germline V gene lookup returns CDR1 DFQATT and CDR2 SNEGSKA (reference sequence). CDR3 in DNA: TGCAGTGGAGGGACAAACTACGAGCAGTACTTC. Protein sequence: CSGGTNYEQYF.

The chain uses TRBV19 and TRBJ2-1; no reliable D call. This CDR3 contains 14 residues. The germline V gene encodes CDR1 LNHDA and CDR2 SQIVND (reference sequence). V gave up 7 bases and J gave up 0 bases, with 10 bases separating them. The CDR3 sequence is CASIHRHSYNEQFF. The DNA for the CDR3 is TGTGCCAGTATTCATAGACACTCCTACAATGAGCAGTTCTTC.

This chain joins TRBV6-4 and TRBJ1-2; no definite D call. CDR1 and CDR2 (germline): MRHNA, SNTAGT. Trimming cost V 2 bases and J 8 bases, with 6 bases left between them. This CDR3 comprises 11 residues. CDR3 region: CASSDLRGYTF. The DNA of the CDR3 is TGTGCCAGCAGTGACCTACGGGGCTACACCTTC.

This clone showed up just once. This chain connects TRBV28 to TRBJ1-5, with 7 bases lining up with TRBD1. Germline V CDR1 and CDR2: MDHEN, SYDVKM. Trimming cost V 2 bases and J 12 bases; bases outside gene matches: 7. The CDR3 sequence is 13 residues long. The CDR3 loop is CASSLGMQGVQHF. The CDR3 DNA reads as TGTGCCAGCAGTTTAGGAATGCAGGGGGTCCAGCATTTT.